This T cell receptor beta chain was captured in a study of OX40 agonist ivuxolimab in advanced cancers. Regarding the research as a whole: Ivuxolimab, which targeted the costimulatory receptor OX40 (CD134), was an agonistic, fully human IgG2 monoclonal antibody. The purpose of peripheral TCRbeta sequencing was to test whether ivuxolimab changed TCR sequence diversity and led to clonal T-cell expansion. In the dose-escalation cohort, 70% to 90% of patients were male, and the mean age was roughly 60 years with a range of roughly 20 to 79. The paper describes the monotherapy dose-escalation part (N ≈ 52 patients) of the phase I trial of ivuxolimab. Patients were allowed to have had prior anti-PD-1, anti-PD-L1 or anti-CTLA-4 therapy, and around 37% of the dose-escalation patients had previously received checkpoint inhibitors. Partial responses occurred in three dose-escalation patients: two with cutaneous melanoma and one with hepatocellular carcinoma. Intravenous ivuxolimab was administered to patients every 2 weeks at six dose levels: 0.01, 0.1, 0.3, 1.5, 3 and 10 mg/kg. Among the roughly 52 dose-escalation patients, some 20 had hepatocellular carcinoma, 15 or so melanoma, 9 renal cell carcinoma and 9 head and neck cancer. Study-wide findings and limitations: Clonal expansion of both CD4+ and CD8+ blood T cells was observed from baseline to week 6 at doses 0.1 to 3.0 mg/kg. On average, CD8+ T cells showed more expanded clones than CD4+ T cells after ivuxolimab. Low levels of normalized T-cell clonal expansion were also seen in some patients who did not respond. In the 0.1-3.0 mg/kg groups, partial responders had among the lowest normalized peripheral clonal expansion, particularly in CD8+ T cells. The antigen specificity of the peripheral T cells that underwent clonal expansion was not determined.

V sheds 6 bases and J sheds 0 bases, leaving 14 bases between their ends. From cysteine to phenylalanine, the CDR3 is 15 amino acids long. Only the CDR3 part of the read is kept: 45 bases, read in frame from the first base. From the germline V gene, CDR1 is MNHNS and CDR2 is SASEGT. Genomic DNA was extracted from sorted cells for sequencing of the TCRbeta CDR3 region. The immunoSEQ Assay was used to sequence the TCRbeta CDR3 regions. TCRdb limited this immuneACCESS table to in-frame rearrangements with V and J called. A share of clones is missing; checked studies link under half to unresolved V genes, and the rest is unexplained. This sample is represented by tens of thousands of clones; 85% to 90% of them were singletons. The ten top clones hold 0.94% of the sample. Patients with autoimmune disease history or receiving systemic immunosuppression were excluded from the trial. Peripheral blood for TCR sequencing was collected from all dose cohorts at baseline, on cycle 4 day 1, and on cycle 7 day 1. Samples came from an open-label, multicenter, first-in-human phase I dose-escalation trial of ivuxolimab. Adults with locally advanced or metastatic head and neck squamous cell, hepatocellular, melanoma or renal cell carcinoma were enrolled in the trial. Before TCR sequencing, CD4+ T cells and CD8+ T cells were sorted from peripheral blood as separate populations.

In regard to this clone: The antigen it recognizes is unknown. No much larger clonotype is one base removed from it; base qualities were not supplied.

Sequenced material: CD4+ or CD8+ T cells sorted from blood, taken in a trial of the OX40 agonist ivuxolimab. Recombination connected TRBV6-1 to TRBJ1-1; the D gene is perhaps TRBD1, on 5 matching bases. This receptor was identified in an adult with an advanced solid tumor such as melanoma, head and neck, liver or kidney cancer. The bases are TGTGCCAGCAGCTCGGCGGGGGGGATGAACACTGAAGCTTTCTTT. It is translated as CASSSAGGMNTEAFF.